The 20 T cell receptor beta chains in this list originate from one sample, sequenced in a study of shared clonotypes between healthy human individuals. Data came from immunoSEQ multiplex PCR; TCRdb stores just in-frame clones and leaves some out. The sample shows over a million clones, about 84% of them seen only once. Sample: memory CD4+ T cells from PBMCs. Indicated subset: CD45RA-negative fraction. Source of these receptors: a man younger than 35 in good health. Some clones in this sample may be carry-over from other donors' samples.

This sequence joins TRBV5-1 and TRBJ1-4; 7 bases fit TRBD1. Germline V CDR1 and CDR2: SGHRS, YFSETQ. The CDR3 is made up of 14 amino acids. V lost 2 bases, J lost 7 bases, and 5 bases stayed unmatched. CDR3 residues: CASSFGTASEKLFF. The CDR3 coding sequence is TGCGCCAGCAGCTTTGGGACAGCATCTGAAAAACTGTTTTTT. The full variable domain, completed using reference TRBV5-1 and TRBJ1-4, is KAGVTQTPRYLIKTRGQQVTLSCSPISGHRSVSWYQQTPGQGLQFLFEYFSETQRNKGNFPGRFSGRQFSNSRSEMNVSTLELGDSALYLCASSFGTASEKLFFGSGTQLSVL.

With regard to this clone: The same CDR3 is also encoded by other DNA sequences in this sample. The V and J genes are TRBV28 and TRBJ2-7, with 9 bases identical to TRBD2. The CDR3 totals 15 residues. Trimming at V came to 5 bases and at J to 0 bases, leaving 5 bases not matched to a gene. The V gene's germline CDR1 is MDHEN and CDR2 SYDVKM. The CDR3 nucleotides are TGTGCCAGCAGTGGCAGCGGGAGGAGCTCCTACGAGCAGTACTTC. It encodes CASSGSGRSSYEQYF.

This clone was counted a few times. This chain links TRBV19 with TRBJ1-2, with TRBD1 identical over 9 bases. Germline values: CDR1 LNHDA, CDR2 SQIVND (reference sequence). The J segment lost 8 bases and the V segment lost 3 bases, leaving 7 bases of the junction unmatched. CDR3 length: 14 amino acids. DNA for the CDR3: TGTGCCAGTAGTATGGTTGGGACAGGGAACGGCTACACCTTC. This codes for CASSMVGTGNGYTF.

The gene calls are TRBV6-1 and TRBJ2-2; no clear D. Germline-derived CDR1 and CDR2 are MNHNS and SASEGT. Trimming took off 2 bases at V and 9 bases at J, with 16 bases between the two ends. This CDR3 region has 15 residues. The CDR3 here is CASSETVLTGRELFF. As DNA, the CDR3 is TGTGCCAGCAGTGAAACCGTACTCACTGGCCGGGAGCTGTTTTTT.

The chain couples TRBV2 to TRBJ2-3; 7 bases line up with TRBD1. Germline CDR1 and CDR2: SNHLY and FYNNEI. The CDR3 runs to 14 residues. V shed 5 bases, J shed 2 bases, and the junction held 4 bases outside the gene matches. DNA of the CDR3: TGTGCCAGCAGTCGGGACAGCCTCACAGATACGCAGTATTTT. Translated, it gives CASSRDSLTDTQYF.

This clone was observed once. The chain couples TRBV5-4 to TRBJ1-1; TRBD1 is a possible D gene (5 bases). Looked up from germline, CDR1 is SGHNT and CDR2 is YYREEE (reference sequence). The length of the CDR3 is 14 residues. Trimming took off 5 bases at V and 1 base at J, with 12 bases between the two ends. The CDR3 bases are TGTGCCAGCAGAGTGCAGGGCAAGAACACTGAAGCTTTCTTT. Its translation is CASRVQGKNTEAFF.

The CDR3 spells CASSLAGDHYGYTF. DNA for the CDR3: TGTGCCAGCAGCCTGGCAGGGGACCACTATGGCTACACCTTC. The chain recombines TRBV28 with TRBJ1-2; the D gene is possibly TRBD1 (6 bases). V was shortened by 6 bases and J by 3 bases, with 14 bases between the two germline ends. Germline values: CDR1 MDHEN, CDR2 SYDVKM. This CDR3 contains 14 residues.

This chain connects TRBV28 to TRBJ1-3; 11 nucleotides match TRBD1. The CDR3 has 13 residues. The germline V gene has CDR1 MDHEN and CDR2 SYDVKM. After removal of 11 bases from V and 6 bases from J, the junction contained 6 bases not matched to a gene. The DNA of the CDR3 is TGTGCCGCAGGACAGGGGGCTGTAAACACCATATATTTT. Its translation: CAAGQGAVNTIYF.

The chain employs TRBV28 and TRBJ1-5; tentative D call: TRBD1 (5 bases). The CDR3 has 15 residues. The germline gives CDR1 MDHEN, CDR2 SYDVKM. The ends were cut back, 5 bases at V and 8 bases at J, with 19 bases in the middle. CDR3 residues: CASSNRQGYMEPQHF. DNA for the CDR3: TGTGCCAGCAGTAATCGTCAGGGATACATGGAGCCCCAGCATTTT.

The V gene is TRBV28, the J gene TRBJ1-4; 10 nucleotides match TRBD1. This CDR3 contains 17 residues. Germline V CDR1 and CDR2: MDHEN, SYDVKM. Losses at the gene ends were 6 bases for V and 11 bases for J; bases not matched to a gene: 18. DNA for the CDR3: TGTGCCAGCAGCTCCGGGACAGGGGTAAATTCCCCCAGTAAACTGTTTTTT. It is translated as CASSSGTGVNSPSKLFF.

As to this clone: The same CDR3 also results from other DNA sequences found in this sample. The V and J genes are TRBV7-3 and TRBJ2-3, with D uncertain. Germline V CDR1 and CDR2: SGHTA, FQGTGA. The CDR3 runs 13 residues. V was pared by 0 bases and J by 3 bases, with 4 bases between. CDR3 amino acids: CASSLTPTDTQYF. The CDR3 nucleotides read TGTGCCAGCAGCTTAACCCCGACAGATACGCAGTATTTT.

CDR3 sequence: CASSLLKGKTEAFF. The CDR3 coding sequence is TGTGCCAGCAGTTTATTAAAGGGGAAGACTGAAGCTTTCTTT. The chain recombines TRBV28 with TRBJ1-1, with D maybe TRBD1 (5 bases). Deletions cut 1 base from V and 5 bases from J, with 11 bases between. CDR3 length: 14 amino acids. CDR1 is MDHEN and CDR2 is SYDVKM in the germline V gene.

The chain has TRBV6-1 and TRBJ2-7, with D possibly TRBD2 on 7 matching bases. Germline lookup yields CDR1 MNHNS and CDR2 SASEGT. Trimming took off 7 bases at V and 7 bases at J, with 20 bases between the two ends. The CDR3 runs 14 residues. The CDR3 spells CASKEWGGAREQYF. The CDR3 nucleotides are TGTGCCAGCAAAGAATGGGGGGGGGCAAGGGAGCAGTACTTC.

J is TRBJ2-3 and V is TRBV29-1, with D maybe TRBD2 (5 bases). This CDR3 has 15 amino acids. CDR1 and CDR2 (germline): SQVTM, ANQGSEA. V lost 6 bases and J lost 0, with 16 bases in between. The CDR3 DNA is TGCAGCGTGATAGAGCGGAATCCGAGCACAGATACGCAGTATTTT. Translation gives CSVIERNPSTDTQYF.

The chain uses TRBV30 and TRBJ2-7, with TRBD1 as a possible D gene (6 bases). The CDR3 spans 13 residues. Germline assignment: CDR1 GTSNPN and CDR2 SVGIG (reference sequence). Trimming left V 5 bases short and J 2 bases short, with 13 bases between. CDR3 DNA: TGTGCCTGGTCAGGGGACCCCACCTACGAGCAGTACTTC. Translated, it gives CAWSGDPTYEQYF.

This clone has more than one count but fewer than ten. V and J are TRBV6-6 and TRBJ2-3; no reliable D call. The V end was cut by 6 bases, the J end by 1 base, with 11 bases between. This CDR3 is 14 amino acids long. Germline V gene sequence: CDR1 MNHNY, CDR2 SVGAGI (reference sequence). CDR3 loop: CASSPRGGTDTQYF. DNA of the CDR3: TGTGCCAGCAGCCCCCGTGGGGGCACAGATACGCAGTATTTT.

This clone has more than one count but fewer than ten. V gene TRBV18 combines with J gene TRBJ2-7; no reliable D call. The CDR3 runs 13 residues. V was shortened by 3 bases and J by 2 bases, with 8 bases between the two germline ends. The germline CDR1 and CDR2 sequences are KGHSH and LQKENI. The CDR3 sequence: CASSPVSTYEQYF. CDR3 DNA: TGTGCCAGCTCACCCGTTAGCACCTACGAGCAGTACTTC.

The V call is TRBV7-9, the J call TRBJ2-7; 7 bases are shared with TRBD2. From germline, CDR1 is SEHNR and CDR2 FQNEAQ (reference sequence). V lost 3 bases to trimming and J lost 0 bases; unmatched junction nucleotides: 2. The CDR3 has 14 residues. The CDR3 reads CASSFWTSSYEQYF. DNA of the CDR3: TGTGCCAGCAGCTTTTGGACTAGCTCCTACGAGCAGTACTTC.

CDR3 sequence: CASSLPGQVSNTEAFF. As DNA, the CDR3 is TGTGCCAGCAGTTTACCGGGACAGGTATCGAACACTGAAGCTTTCTTT. The rearrangement uses TRBV28 and TRBJ1-1, with TRBD1 matching 8 bases. This CDR3 spans 16 amino acids. The junction had 6 bases not matched to a gene; V was cut back by 2 bases and J by 1 base. Per the germline V gene, CDR1 is MDHEN and CDR2 is SYDVKM.

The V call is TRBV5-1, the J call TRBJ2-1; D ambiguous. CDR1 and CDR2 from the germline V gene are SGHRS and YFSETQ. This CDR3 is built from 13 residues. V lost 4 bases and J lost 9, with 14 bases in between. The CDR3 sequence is CASSVDWEGEQFF. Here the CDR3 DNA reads TGCGCCAGCAGCGTCGACTGGGAAGGTGAGCAGTTCTTC. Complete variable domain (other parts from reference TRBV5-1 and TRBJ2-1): KAGVTQTPRYLIKTRGQQVTLSCSPISGHRSVSWYQQTPGQGLQFLFEYFSETQRNKGNFPGRFSGRQFSNSRSEMNVSTLELGDSALYLCASSVDWEGEQFFGPGTRLTVL.